These 2 T cell receptor beta chains share one sample of origin, sequenced in a study of human T cells and chemical hapten exposure. Time point: patch test 3, about 24 weeks after DPC sensitization. Treatment here: therapeutic diphenylcyclopropenone sensitization with weekly scalp DPC. Via MiXCR, TCRdb re-called the RACE reads, giving one row per CDR3 protein. The sample lists about 190,000 distinct CDR3 sequences, under 30% seen once, with roughly 2.5% in the top ten. Material: whole blood, obtained in connection with sensitization to the hapten diphenylcyclopropenone (DPC). These TCRs come from a middle-aged woman with alopecia areata. Some clones in this sample may be carry-over from other donors' samples.

V is TRBV29-1 and J is TRBJ1-6; the match to TRBD1 covers 8 bases. CDR1 SQVTM and CDR2 ANQGSEA come from the germline V gene. V gave up 5 bases and J gave up 4 bases; unmatched junction bases: 1. The CDR3 spans 13 residues. The CDR3, as DNA: TGCAGCGTTAGGGACAGGTATAATTCACCCCTCCACTTT. Translating gives CSVRDRYNSPLHF.

V is TRBV20-1 and J is TRBJ2-2, with 7 positions matching TRBD2. The CDR3 has 13 residues. Germline V lookup: CDR1 DFQATT, CDR2 SNEGSKA (reference sequence). V shed 0 bases and J 6 bases; nucleotides not matched to a gene: 1. The CDR3 DNA sequence: TGCAGTGCTAGAGATAGCGGGCCCGGGGAGCTGTTTTTT. It codes for CSARDSGPGELFF.